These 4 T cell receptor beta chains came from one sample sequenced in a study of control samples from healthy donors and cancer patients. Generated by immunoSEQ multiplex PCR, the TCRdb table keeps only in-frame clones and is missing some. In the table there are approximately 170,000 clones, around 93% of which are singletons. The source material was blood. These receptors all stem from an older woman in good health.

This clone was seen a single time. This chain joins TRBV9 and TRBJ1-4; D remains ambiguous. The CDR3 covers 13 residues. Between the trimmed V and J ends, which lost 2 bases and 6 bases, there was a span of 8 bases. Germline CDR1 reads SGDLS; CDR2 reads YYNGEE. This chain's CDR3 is CASSVVPHEKLFF. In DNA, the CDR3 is TGTGCCAGCAGCGTGGTCCCTCATGAAAAACTGTTTTTT.

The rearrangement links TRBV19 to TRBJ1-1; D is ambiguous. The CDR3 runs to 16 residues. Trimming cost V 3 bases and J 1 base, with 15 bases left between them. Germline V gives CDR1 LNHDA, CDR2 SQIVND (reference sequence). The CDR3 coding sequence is TGTGCCAGTAGTATTGAGTCAAATCATCAGAACACTGAAGCTTTCTTT. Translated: CASSIESNHQNTEAFF.

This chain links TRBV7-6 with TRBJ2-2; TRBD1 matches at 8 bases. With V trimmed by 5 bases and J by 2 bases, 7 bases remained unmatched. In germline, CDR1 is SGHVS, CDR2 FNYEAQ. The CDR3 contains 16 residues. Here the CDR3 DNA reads TGTGCCAGCAGCCAACAGGGGGTAGCAAACACCGGGGAGCTGTTTTTT. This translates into CASSQQGVANTGELFF. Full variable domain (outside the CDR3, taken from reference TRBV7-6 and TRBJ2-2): GAGVSQSPRYKVTKRGQDVALRCDPISGHVSLYWYRQALGQGPEFLTYFNYEAQQDKSGLPNDRFSAERPEGSISTLTIQRTEQRDSAMYRCASSQQGVANTGELFFGEGSRLTVL.

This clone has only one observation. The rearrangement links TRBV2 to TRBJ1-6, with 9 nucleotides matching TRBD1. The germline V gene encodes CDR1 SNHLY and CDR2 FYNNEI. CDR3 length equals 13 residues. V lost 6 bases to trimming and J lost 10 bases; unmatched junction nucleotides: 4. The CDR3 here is CASRGTGNSPLHF. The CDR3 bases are TGTGCCAGCAGAGGGACAGGGAACTCACCCCTCCACTTT.